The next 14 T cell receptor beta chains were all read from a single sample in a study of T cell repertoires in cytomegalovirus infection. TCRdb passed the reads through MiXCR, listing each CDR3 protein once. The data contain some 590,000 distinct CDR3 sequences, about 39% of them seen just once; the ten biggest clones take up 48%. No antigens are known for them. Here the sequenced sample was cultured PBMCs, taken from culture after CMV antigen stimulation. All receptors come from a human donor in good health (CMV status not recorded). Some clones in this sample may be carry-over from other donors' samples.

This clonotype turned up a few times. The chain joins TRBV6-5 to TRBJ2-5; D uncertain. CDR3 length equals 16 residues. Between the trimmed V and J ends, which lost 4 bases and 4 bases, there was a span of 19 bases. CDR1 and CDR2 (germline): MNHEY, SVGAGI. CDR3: CASSSESRYSGETQYF. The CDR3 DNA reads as TGTGCCAGCAGTTCCGAGTCTAGATATTCGGGAGAGACCCAGTACTTC.

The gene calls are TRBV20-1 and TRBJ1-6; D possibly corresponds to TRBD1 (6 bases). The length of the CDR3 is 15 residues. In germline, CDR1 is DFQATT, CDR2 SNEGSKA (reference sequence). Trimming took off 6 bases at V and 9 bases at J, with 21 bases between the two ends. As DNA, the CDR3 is TGCAGTGCGGAGGGGCGAGTGGGGGCAGGTTCACCCCTCCACTTT. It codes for CSAEGRVGAGSPLHF.

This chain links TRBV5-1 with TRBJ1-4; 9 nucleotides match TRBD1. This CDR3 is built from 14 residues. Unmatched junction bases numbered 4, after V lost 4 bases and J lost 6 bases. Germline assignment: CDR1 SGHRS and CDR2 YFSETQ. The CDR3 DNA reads TGCGCCAGCAGCCCGACAGGGGGTGATGAAAAACTGTTTTTT. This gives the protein CASSPTGGDEKLFF.

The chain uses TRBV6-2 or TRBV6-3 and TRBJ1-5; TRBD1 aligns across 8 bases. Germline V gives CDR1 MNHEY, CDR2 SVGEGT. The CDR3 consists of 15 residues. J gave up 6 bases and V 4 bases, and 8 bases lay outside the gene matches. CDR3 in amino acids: CASSSRQGSGQPQHF. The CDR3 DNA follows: TGTGCCAGCAGTTCCCGACAGGGGTCGGGTCAGCCCCAGCATTTT.

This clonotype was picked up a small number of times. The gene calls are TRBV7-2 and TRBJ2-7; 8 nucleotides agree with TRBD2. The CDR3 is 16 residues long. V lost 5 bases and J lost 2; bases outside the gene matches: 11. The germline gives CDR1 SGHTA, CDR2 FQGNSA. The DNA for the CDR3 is TGTGCCAGCAGCCCCCGGGGCCTAGCGGGCACCTACGAGCAGTACTTC. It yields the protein CASSPRGLAGTYEQYF.

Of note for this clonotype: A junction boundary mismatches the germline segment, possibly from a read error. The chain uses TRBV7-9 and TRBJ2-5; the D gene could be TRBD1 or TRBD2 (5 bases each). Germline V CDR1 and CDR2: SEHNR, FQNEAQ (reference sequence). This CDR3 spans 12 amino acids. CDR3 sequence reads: CASSSGPRPPIF. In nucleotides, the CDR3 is TGTGCCAGCAGTTCGGGGCCCCGGCCACCTATTTTC.

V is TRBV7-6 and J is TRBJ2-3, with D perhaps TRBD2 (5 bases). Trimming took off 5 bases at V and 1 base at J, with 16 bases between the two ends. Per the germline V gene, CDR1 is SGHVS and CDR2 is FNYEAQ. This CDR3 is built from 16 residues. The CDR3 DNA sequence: TGTGCCAGCAGCCCCGGCGGGCGGATACGCACAGATACGCAGTATTTT. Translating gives CASSPGGRIRTDTQYF. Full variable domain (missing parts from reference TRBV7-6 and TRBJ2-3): GAGVSQSPRYKVTKRGQDVALRCDPISGHVSLYWYRQALGQGPEFLTYFNYEAQQDKSGLPNDRFSAERPEGSISTLTIQRTEQRDSAMYRCASSPGGRIRTDTQYFGPGTRLTVL.

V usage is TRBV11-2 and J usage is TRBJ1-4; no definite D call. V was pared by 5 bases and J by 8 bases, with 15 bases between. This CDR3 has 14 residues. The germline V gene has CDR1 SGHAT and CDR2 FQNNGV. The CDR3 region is CASSPSPEGEKLFF. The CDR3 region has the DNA TGTGCCAGCAGCCCTTCGCCAGAGGGAGAAAAACTGTTTTTT.

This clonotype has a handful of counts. The CDR3 sequence is CASSFLQGAAFF. The CDR3 DNA is TGTGCCAGCAGCTTTCTACAGGGCGCGGCTTTCTTT. The chain carries TRBV7-6 and TRBJ1-1, with D tentatively TRBD1 (6 bases). The CDR3 contains 12 residues. Trimming shortened V by 3 bases and J by 11 bases, and 13 bases separated the two germline ends. Germline CDR1 and CDR2: SGHVS and FNYEAQ.

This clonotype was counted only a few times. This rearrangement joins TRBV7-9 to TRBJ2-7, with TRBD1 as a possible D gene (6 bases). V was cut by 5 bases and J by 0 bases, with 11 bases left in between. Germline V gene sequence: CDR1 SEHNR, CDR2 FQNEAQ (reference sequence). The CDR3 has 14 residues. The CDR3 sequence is CASSQQGSSYEQYF. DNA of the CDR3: TGTGCCAGCAGCCAACAGGGTAGCTCCTACGAGCAGTACTTC.

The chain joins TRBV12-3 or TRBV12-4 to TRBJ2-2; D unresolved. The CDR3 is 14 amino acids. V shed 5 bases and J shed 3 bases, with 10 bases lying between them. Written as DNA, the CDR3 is TGTGCCAGCAGTCGCATCGCGGACACCGGGGAGCTGTTTTTT. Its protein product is CASSRIADTGELFF.

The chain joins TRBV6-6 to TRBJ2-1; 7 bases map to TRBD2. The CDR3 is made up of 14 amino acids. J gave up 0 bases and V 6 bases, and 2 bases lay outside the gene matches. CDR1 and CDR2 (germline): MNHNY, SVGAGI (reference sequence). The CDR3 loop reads CASSWTSSYNEQFF. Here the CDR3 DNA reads TGTGCCAGCAGCTGGACTAGCTCCTACAATGAGCAGTTCTTC.

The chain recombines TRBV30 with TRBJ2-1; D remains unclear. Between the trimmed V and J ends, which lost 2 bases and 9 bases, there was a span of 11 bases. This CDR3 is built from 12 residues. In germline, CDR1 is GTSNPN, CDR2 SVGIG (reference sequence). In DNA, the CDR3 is TGTGCCTGGAGTAGGGAAGGCCCTGAGCAGTTCTTC. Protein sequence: CAWSREGPEQFF.

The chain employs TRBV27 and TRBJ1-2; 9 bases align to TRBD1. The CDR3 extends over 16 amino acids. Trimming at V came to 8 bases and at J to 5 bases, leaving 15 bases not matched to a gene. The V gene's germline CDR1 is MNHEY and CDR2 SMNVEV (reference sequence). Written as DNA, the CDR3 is TGTGCCAGCGCCCCCTTCGGGACAGGGTCTCGGTATGGCTACACCTTC. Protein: CASAPFGTGSRYGYTF.